These T cell receptor beta chains were read from a single sample in a study of cytomegalovirus exposure and HLA in healthy donors. Clones were sequenced by immunoSEQ multiplex PCR, and TCRdb holds only the in-frame ones, with some missing. The top ten clones hold just over 1.4% of a sample with fewer than 250,000 clones, around 83% of them seen once. Sequencing was done on a sample of PBMCs. These receptors originate from a girl aged 5 to 17 in good health and CMV-seronegative. Each CDR3 is given with its conserved first and last residue. D genes are given only for firm matches. Some rows have no size entry. The others give once, few or many, or a class for an expanded clone.

v_gene: TRBV18; j_gene: TRBJ2-1; d_gene: TRBD1; abundance: NA; CDR3aa: CASSPWTGDNEQFF; CDR3nt: TGTGCCAGCTCACCATGGACAGGGGACAATGAGCAGTTCTTC
v_gene: TRBV5-1; j_gene: TRBJ1-1; d_gene: TRBD1; abundance: NA; CDR3aa: CASSGQGIEAFF; CDR3nt: TGCGCCAGCAGCGGACAGGGCATTGAAGCTTTCTTT
v_gene: TRBV28; j_gene: TRBJ2-7; d_gene: TRBD1; abundance: NA; CDR3aa: CASSSSGTVYEQYF; CDR3nt: TGTGCCAGCAGTTCCTCCGGGACAGTTTACGAGCAGTACTTC
v_gene: TRBV5-4; j_gene: TRBJ2-4; d_gene: NA; abundance: once; CDR3aa: CASTLSQMTASQVF; CDR3nt: TGTGCCAGCACCTTATCTCAAATGACCGCATCACAGGTCTTC
v_gene: TRBV19; j_gene: TRBJ2-7; d_gene: TRBD1; abundance: NA; CDR3aa: CASGSTGKYEQYF; CDR3nt: TGTGCCAGTGGTTCGACAGGGAAGTACGAGCAGTACTTC
v_gene: TRBV27; j_gene: TRBJ2-7; d_gene: NA; abundance: NA; CDR3aa: CASSRQAGGSYEQYF; CDR3nt: TGTGCCAGCAGTCGACAGGCGGGTGGTTCCTACGAGCAGTACTTC
v_gene: TRBV14; j_gene: TRBJ2-7; d_gene: TRBD1; abundance: NA; CDR3aa: CASSQVSRGYEQYF; CDR3nt: TGTGCCAGCAGCCAAGTCTCCAGGGGGTACGAGCAGTACTTC
v_gene: TRBV11-3; j_gene: TRBJ2-1; d_gene: NA; abundance: NA; CDR3aa: CASSPGGSYNEQFF; CDR3nt: TGTGCCAGCAGCCCCGGAGGCTCCTACAATGAGCAGTTCTTC
v_gene: TRBV19; j_gene: TRBJ2-6; d_gene: TRBD1; abundance: NA; CDR3aa: CASSIDFRGLGANVLTF; CDR3nt: TGTGCCAGTAGTATAGATTTCAGGGGGCTTGGGGCCAACGTCCTGACTTTC
v_gene: TRBV7-9; j_gene: TRBJ2-7; d_gene: NA; abundance: NA; CDR3aa: CASSPPIGGQTYEQYF; CDR3nt: TGTGCCAGCAGCCCGCCTATTGGTGGACAGACCTACGAGCAGTACTTC
v_gene: TRBV5-1; j_gene: TRBJ2-3; d_gene: NA; abundance: NA; CDR3aa: CASIKEEGRYDTQYF; CDR3nt: TGCGCCAGCATCAAGGAGGAGGGACGGTACGATACGCAGTATTTT
v_gene: TRBV28; j_gene: TRBJ1-1; d_gene: NA; abundance: NA; CDR3aa: CASSLNSEAFF; CDR3nt: TGTGCCAGCAGTCTCAACTCTGAAGCTTTCTTT
v_gene: TRBV5-1; j_gene: TRBJ1-2; d_gene: TRBD1; abundance: NA; CDR3aa: CASNFGDRGLSGYTF; CDR3nt: TGCGCCAGCAACTTTGGGGACAGGGGGCTCAGTGGCTACACCTTC
v_gene: TRBV7-2; j_gene: TRBJ2-7; d_gene: NA; abundance: NA; CDR3aa: CASSWGRQGLSYEQYF; CDR3nt: TGTGCCAGCAGCTGGGGGCGGCAGGGTCTTTCCTACGAGCAGTACTTC
v_gene: TRBV9; j_gene: TRBJ1-1; d_gene: TRBD1; abundance: NA; CDR3aa: CASSPRDRGTAMNTEAFF; CDR3nt: TGTGCCAGCAGCCCGCGGGACAGGGGGACGGCGATGAACACTGAAGCTTTCTTT
v_gene: TRBV7-9; j_gene: TRBJ1-1; d_gene: TRBD1; abundance: few; CDR3aa: CSSSTYRGNTEAFF; CDR3nt: TGTTCCAGCAGCACATACAGGGGGAACACTGAAGCTTTCTTT
v_gene: TRBV19; j_gene: TRBJ1-5; d_gene: TRBD1; abundance: NA; CDR3aa: CASSIEGTAHRQPQHF; CDR3nt: TGTGCCAGTAGTATAGAGGGGACAGCTCATCGTCAGCCCCAGCATTTT
v_gene: TRBV19; j_gene: TRBJ2-6; d_gene: NA; abundance: NA; CDR3aa: CASRFLDSRSGANVLTF; CDR3nt: TGTGCCAGTAGGTTTCTTGACAGCCGCTCTGGGGCCAACGTCCTGACTTTC
v_gene: TRBV4-2; j_gene: TRBJ2-7; d_gene: TRBD2; abundance: NA; CDR3aa: CASSPQREGTLEQYF; CDR3nt: TGTGCCAGCAGCCCCCAGCGGGAGGGGACTCTCGAGCAGTACTTC
v_gene: TRBV6-6; j_gene: TRBJ1-4; d_gene: NA; abundance: NA; CDR3aa: CASSYMGAATNEKLFF; CDR3nt: TGTGCCAGCAGTTATATGGGGGCGGCAACTAATGAAAAACTGTTTTTT
v_gene: TRBV7-3; j_gene: TRBJ2-1; d_gene: TRBD2; abundance: NA; CDR3aa: CASSYGTSGNDEQFF; CDR3nt: TGTGCCAGCAGCTATGGGACTAGCGGGAACGATGAGCAGTTCTTC
v_gene: TRBV10-2; j_gene: TRBJ2-5; d_gene: TRBD2; abundance: NA; CDR3aa: CASRWAGGETQYF; CDR3nt: TGCGCCAGCAGATGGGCGGGAGGAGAGACCCAGTACTTC
v_gene: TRBV6-5; j_gene: TRBJ1-4; d_gene: TRBD1; abundance: few; CDR3aa: CASSYGQGKNEKLFF; CDR3nt: TGTGCCAGCAGTTACGGACAGGGAAAGAATGAAAAACTGTTTTTT
v_gene: TRBV2; j_gene: TRBJ2-7; d_gene: NA; abundance: few; CDR3aa: CAIRNDDSGQYF; CDR3nt: TGTGCCATCCGAAATGACGATAGCGGGCAGTACTTC
v_gene: TRBV30; j_gene: TRBJ1-6; d_gene: NA; abundance: NA; CDR3aa: CAWSSTGHPYSPLHF; CDR3nt: TGTGCCTGGAGTTCTACGGGACACCCTTATTCACCCCTCCACTTT
v_gene: TRBV19; j_gene: TRBJ1-6; d_gene: NA; abundance: NA; CDR3aa: CASTPRDKGASPLHF; CDR3nt: TGTGCCAGTACCCCCCGGGACAAAGGGGCCTCACCCCTCCACTTT
v_gene: TRBV4-1; j_gene: TRBJ2-1; d_gene: NA; abundance: NA; CDR3aa: CASSQDRWESSHNEQFF; CDR3nt: TGCGCCAGCAGCCAAGATCGGTGGGAGTCTTCCCACAATGAGCAGTTCTTC
v_gene: TRBV27; j_gene: TRBJ1-5; d_gene: NA; abundance: NA; CDR3aa: CASSFPDQPQHF; CDR3nt: TGTGCCAGCAGTTTTCCCGATCAGCCCCAGCATTTT
v_gene: TRBV4-3; j_gene: TRBJ2-2; d_gene: NA; abundance: NA; CDR3aa: CASSQVYGEATGELFF; CDR3nt: TGCGCCAGCAGCCAAGTATACGGAGAAGCGACCGGGGAGCTGTTTTTT
v_gene: TRBV9; j_gene: TRBJ2-1; d_gene: NA; abundance: NA; CDR3aa: CASSVGLADMGEQFF; CDR3nt: TGTGCCAGCAGCGTAGGGCTAGCCGACATGGGTGAGCAGTTCTTC
v_gene: TRBV4-3; j_gene: TRBJ2-1; d_gene: TRBD2; abundance: NA; CDR3aa: CASSQKTSSRGNEQLF; CDR3nt: TGCGCCAGCAGCCAAAAGACTAGCAGCCGTGGCAATGAGCAGCTCTTC
v_gene: TRBV6-1; j_gene: TRBJ1-4; d_gene: NA; abundance: NA; CDR3aa: CASSVLRGVSEKLFF; CDR3nt: TGTGCCAGCAGTGTACTGCGCGGGGTGAGTGAAAAACTGTTTTTT
v_gene: TRBV10-2; j_gene: TRBJ2-7; d_gene: NA; abundance: few; CDR3aa: CASNGKVRGEQYF; CDR3nt: TGCGCCAGCAACGGCAAAGTAAGGGGCGAGCAGTACTTC